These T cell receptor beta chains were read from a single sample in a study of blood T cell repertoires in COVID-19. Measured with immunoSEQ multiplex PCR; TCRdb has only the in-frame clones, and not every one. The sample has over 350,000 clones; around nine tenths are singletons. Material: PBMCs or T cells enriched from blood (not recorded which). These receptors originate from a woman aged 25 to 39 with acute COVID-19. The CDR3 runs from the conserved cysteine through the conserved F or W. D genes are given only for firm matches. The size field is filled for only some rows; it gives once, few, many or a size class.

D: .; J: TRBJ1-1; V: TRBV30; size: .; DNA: TGTGCCTGGAGGGGCGACCCTAACACTGAAGCTTTCTTT; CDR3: CAWRGDPNTEAFF
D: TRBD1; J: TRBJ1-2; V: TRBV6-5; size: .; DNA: TGTGCCAGCAGTATTCCTGCAGGGGGCGCGGATGGCTACACCTTC; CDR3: CASSIPAGGADGYTF
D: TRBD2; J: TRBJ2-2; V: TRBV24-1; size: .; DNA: TGTGCCACCAGTGATCAATTTCAACCCCGGGGGGAACGGACCGGGGAGCTGTTTTTT; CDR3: CATSDQFQPRGERTGELFF
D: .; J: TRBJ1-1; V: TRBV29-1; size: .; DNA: TGCAGCGTTGATTGGGGGGGCGGCACTGAAGCTTTCTTT; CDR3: CSVDWGGGTEAFF
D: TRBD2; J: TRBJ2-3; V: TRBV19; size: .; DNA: TGTGCCAGTAGTAGCGGGGGGGCCGTAGATACGCAGTATTTT; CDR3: CASSSGGAVDTQYF
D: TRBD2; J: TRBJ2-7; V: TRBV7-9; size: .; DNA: TGTGCCAGCAGCTTAGGACTAGCGGGGCCAGAAGACGAGCAGTACTTC; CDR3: CASSLGLAGPEDEQYF
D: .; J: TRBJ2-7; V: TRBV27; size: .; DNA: TGTGCCAGCAGTTTACAGGGGTCCTACGAGCAGTACTTC; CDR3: CASSLQGSYEQYF
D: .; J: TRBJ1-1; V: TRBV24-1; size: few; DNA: TGTGCCACCGCCGGGACACCGAACACTGAAGCTTTCTTT; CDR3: CATAGTPNTEAFF
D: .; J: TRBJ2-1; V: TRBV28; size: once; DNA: TGTGCCAGCACCCTGACTAGAGAGAATGAGCAGTTCTTC; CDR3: CASTLTRENEQFF
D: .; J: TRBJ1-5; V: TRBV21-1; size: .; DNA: TGTGCCAGCAGACGTGCAGGTGGCAATCAGCCCCAGCATTTT; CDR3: CASRRAGGNQPQHF
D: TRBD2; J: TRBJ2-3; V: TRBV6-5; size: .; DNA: TGTGCCAGCAGTTCAAGGCGGGGGGACCGCACAGATACGCAGTATTTT; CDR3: CASSSRRGDRTDTQYF
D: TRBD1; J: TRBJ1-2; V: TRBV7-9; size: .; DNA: TGTGCCAGCAGCTTACCGCAGGGGGAGTATGGCTACACCTTC; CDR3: CASSLPQGEYGYTF
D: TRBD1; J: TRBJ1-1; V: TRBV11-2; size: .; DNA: TGTGCCAGCAGCTTAATCTTAGGGACAGGGCAAAAGAAAAGAGCTTTCTTT; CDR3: CASSLILGTGQKKRAFF
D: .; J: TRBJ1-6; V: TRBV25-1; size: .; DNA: TGTGCCAGCAGTAAAACAGCCTCAGATAATTCACCCCTCCACTTT; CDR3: CASSKTASDNSPLHF
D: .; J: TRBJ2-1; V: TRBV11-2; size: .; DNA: TGTGCCAGCAAAAGAGGGGGCGCGGGGCCAGGGGGTGAGCAGTTCTTC; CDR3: CASKRGGAGPGGEQFF
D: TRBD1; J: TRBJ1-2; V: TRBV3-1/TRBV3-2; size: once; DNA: TGTGCCAGCAGCCTGACAGGGGAGAGTGGCTACACCTTC; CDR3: CASSLTGESGYTF
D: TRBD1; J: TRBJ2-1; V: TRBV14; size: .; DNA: TGTGCCAGCTCCGGAAGCAGGGGGCTGTACAATGAGCAGTTCTTC; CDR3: CASSGSRGLYNEQFF
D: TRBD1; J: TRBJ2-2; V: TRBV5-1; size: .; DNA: TGCGCCAGCAGCCACCGGACAGGGGCGAGCACCGGGGAGCTGTTTTTT; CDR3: CASSHRTGASTGELFF
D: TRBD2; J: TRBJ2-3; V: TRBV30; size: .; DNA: TGTGCCGCTAAAAAAGCGGGGGGGTCAGATACGCAGTATTTT; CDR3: CAAKKAGGSDTQYF
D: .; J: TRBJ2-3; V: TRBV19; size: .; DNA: TGTGCCAGTAATGTTAGCCCAGGGGCGCGGGATACGCAGTATTTT; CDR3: CASNVSPGARDTQYF
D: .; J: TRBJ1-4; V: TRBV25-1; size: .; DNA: TGTGCCAGCCAACATGGGGGCGTTGGTGAAAAACTGTTTTTT; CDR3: CASQHGGVGEKLFF
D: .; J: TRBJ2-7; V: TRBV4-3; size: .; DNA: TGCGCCAGCAGCCAAGTTCCAGGGGCCTACGAGCAGTACTTC; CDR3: CASSQVPGAYEQYF
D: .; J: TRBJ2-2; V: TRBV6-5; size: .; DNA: TGTGCCAGCCCCGGGATGGTCACCGGGGAGCTGTTTTTT; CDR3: CASPGMVTGELFF
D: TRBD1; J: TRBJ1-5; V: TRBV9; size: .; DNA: TGTGCCAGCAACCAACAGGGGTGGGACAATCAGCCCCAGCATTTT; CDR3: CASNQQGWDNQPQHF
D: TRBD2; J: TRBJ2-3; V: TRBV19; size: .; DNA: TGTGCCAGTAGTATAGAACTCACAGCGGGGGGGTTAGATACGCAGTATTTT; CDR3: CASSIELTAGGLDTQYF
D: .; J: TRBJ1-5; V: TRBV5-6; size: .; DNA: TGTGCCAGCAGCTTGGGCGGGAGCAATCAGCCCCAGCATTTT; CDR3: CASSLGGSNQPQHF
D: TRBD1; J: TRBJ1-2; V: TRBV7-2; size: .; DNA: TGTGCCAGCAGTACGCCAGGGGGCTATGGCTACACCTTC; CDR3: CASSTPGGYGYTF
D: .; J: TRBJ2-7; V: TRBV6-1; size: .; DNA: TGTGCCAGCAGTGAATGGGGCCCCTACGAGCAGTACTTC; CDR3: CASSEWGPYEQYF
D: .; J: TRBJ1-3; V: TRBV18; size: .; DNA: TGTGCCAGCTCACCGGGGAGCTCTGGAAACACCATATATTTT; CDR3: CASSPGSSGNTIYF
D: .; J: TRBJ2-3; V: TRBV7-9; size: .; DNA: TGTGCCAGCACCGATTGGTGGGCAGGGAGCACAGATACGCAGTATTTT; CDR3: CASTDWWAGSTDTQYF
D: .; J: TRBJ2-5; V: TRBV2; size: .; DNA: TGTGCCAGCAGTGAGGACTGGACCCAAGAGACCCAGTACTTC; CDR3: CASSEDWTQETQYF
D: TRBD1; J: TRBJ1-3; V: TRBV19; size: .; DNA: TGTGCCAGTAGTAGCACAGGGGGCGCTTACTCTGGAAACACCATATATTTT; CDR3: CASSSTGGAYSGNTIYF
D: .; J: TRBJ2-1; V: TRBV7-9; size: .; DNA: TGTGCCACCTCGGGGGTTCCGGTCCATGAGCAGTTCTTC; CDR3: CATSGVPVHEQFF
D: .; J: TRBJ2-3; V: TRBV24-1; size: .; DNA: TGTGCCACCAGTGACTCTCGCCCCAGGGGGGACCCCACAGATACGCAGTATTTT; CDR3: CATSDSRPRGDPTDTQYF
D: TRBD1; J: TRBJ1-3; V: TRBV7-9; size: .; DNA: TGTGCCAGCAGCGGTATGACCGACAGGGGTGCTCTCTTCGGAAACACCATATATTTT; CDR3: CASSGMTDRGALFGNTIYF
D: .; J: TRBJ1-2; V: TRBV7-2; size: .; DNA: TGTGCCAGCAGCCCCTCATGGACATATGGCTACACCTTC; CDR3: CASSPSWTYGYTF
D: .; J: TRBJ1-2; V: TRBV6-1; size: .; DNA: TGTGCCAGCAGTGAAAATGGCCTTAATTATGGCTACACCTTC; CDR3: CASSENGLNYGYTF
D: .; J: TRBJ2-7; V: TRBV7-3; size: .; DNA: TGTGCCAGCAGCTTATTCGGTCCCGCGACAGGAGCCTCCTACGAGCAGTACTTC; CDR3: CASSLFGPATGASYEQYF
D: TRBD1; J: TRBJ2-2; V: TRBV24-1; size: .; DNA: TGTGCCACCAGTGAGCCGACAGGGGCCGGGGAGCTGTTTTTT; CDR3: CATSEPTGAGELFF
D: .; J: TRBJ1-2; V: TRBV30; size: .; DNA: TGTGCCTGGAGTGTACGGGGCTATGGCTACACCTTC; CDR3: CAWSVRGYGYTF
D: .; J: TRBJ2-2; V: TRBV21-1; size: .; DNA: TGTGCCAGCAGCACCCCGGGGAGGGAGGGAGAGCTGTTTTTT; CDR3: CASSTPGREGELFF
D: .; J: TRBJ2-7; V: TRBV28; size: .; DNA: TGTGCCAGCAGTCCTATTTCAGGGGCCTACGAGCAGTACTTC; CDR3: CASSPISGAYEQYF
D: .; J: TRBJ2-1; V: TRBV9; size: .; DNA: TGTGCCAGCAGCGACGCCACGGGCTCCTACAATGAGCAGTTCTTC; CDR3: CASSDATGSYNEQFF
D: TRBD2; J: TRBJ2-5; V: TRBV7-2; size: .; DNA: TGTGCCAGCAGCCCTGGACTAGCGGGGGTTCCCTTTGGGGAGACCCAGTACTTC; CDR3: CASSPGLAGVPFGETQYF
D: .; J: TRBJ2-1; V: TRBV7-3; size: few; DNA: TGTGCCAGCAGTTCCGACGGGCAGGGTGAGCAGTTCTTC; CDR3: CASSSDGQGEQFF
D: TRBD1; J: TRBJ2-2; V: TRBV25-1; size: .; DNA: TGTGCCAGCAGGGAGGACAGGGCTGACACCGGGGAGCTGTTTTTT; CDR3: CASREDRADTGELFF
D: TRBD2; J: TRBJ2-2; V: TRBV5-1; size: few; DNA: TGCGCCAGCAGCCTGCGGACTAGCGGGGGAAGAACCGGGGAGCTGTTTTTT; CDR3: CASSLRTSGGRTGELFF
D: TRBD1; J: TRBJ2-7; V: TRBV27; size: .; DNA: TGTGCCAGCAGACTACAGGGGGCGGGCTACGAGCAGTACTTC; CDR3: CASRLQGAGYEQYF
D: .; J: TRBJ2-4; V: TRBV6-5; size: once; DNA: TGTGCCAGCAGTTCCTGGGGCAGTGACAAAAACATTCAGTACTTC; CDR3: CASSSWGSDKNIQYF
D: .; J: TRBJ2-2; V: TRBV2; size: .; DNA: TGTGCCAGCACCCGAGAGGGTTACACCGGGGAGCTGTTTTTT; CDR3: CASTREGYTGELFF
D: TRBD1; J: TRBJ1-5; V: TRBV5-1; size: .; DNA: TGCGCCAGCAGCGTGGGGACAGGGGATCAGCCCCAGCATTTT; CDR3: CASSVGTGDQPQHF
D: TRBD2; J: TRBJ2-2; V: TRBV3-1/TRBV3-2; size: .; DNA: TGTGCCAGCAGCCAAGGGCAGGCGGGGGGGCGGTTCGGGGAGCTGTTTTTT; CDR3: CASSQGQAGGRFGELFF
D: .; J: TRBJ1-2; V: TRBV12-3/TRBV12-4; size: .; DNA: TGTGCCAGCCAGGCCGGCGCCAAGCGGGGCTACACCTTC; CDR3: CASQAGAKRGYTF
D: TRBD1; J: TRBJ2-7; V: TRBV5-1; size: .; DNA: TGCGCCAGCAGCTTGGGGGGACAGGGCAGGGACGAGCAGTACTTC; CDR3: CASSLGGQGRDEQYF
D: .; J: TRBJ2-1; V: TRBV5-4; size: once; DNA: TGTGCCAGCAGCAAGCCGGGGGCCTACAATGAGCAGTTCTTC; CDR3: CASSKPGAYNEQFF
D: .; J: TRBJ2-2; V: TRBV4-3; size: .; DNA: TGCGCCAGCAGCCAAGGGCAGGGTAGGACCGGGGAGCTGTTTTTT; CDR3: CASSQGQGRTGELFF
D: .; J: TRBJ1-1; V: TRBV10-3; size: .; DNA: TGTGCCATCAAGACCAGACAGGTTGAGGGGACTGAAGCTTTCTTT; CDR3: CAIKTRQVEGTEAFF
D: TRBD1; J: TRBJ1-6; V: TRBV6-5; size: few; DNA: TGTGCCAGCAGCCTGGGACAGGTTCGATCACCCCTCCACTTT; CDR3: CASSLGQVRSPLHF
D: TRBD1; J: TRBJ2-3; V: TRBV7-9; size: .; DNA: TGTGCCAGCAGCCCCGGGACAGCTAGCACAGATACGCAGTATTTT; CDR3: CASSPGTASTDTQYF